These T cell receptor beta chains were read from a single sample in a study of T cells in Graves' hyperthyroidism and ophthalmopathy. TCRdb re-called the multiplex PCR reads through MiXCR, storing one row per CDR3 protein. The sample lists 90,000 to 120,000 distinct CDR3 sequences, roughly 15% occurring once. The sample taken for sequencing was blood. Source of these receptors: a woman between 50 and 59 years old with Graves' hyperthyroidism. The CDR3 runs from the conserved cysteine through the conserved F or W. The D gene is left open where the match is weak. Size values are once, few and many counts, or a class for expanded clones, and some rows have none.

>TRBJ2-1|18|TRBV29-1|NA|NA
TGCAGCGTTGAAGGAATAGAGGCCTCAGATCACTCCTACAATGAGCAGTTCTTC
CSVEGIEASDHSYNEQFF
>TRBJ2-2|21|TRBV11-1|TRBD2|many
TGTGCCAGCAGCTTCGGTTTCGGAGCGGGAGGGCCCGTCGTGAACACCGGGGAGCTGTTTTTT
CASSFGFGAGGPVVNTGELFF
>TRBJ2-1|17|TRBV7-3|TRBD2|many
TGTGCCAGCAGCTTAAGGGGCGGGGGGGTAATTTTTTCTGAGCAGTTCTTC
CASSLRGGGVIFSEQFF
>TRBJ2-3|15|TRBV20-1|TRBD2|many
TGCAGTGCGGGCGGGACTAGCGGATACACAGATACGCAGTATTTT
CSAGGTSGYTDTQYF
>TRBJ2-3|12|TRBV28|NA|many
TGTGCCAGCAGTACTGGGGCGGATACGCAGTATTTT
CASSTGADTQYF
>TRBJ2-3|16|TRBV12-3/TRBV12-4|TRBD1|many
TGTGCCAGCAGTTTAAAGGCAGGGGGCGCGGTGGATACGCAGTATTTT
CASSLKAGGAVDTQYF
>TRBJ1-4|14|TRBV16|NA|few
TGTGCCAGCAGCCAATCTGGGTTCAATGAAAAACTGTTTTTT
CASSQSGFNEKLFF
>TRBJ2-3|13|TRBV20-1|NA|many
TGCAGTGCCCGTAAAGGGTCCACAGATACGCAGTATTTT
CSARKGSTDTQYF
>TRBJ1-4|12|TRBV2|NA|many
TGTGCCAGCAGGGGTTTTCATGAAAAACTGTTTTTT
CASRGFHEKLFF
>TRBJ1-1|16|TRBV2|TRBD1|many
TGTGCCAGCAGTCCCAGACAGGGGGCGATGGGCACTGAAGCTTTCTTT
CASSPRQGAMGTEAFF
>TRBJ2-1|13|TRBV12-3/TRBV12-4|TRBD2|many
TGTGCCAGCAGGGGACTAGCCTACAATGAGCAGTTCTTC
CASRGLAYNEQFF
>TRBJ2-3|12|TRBV2|TRBD2|many
TGTGCCAGCAGCCCAACTAGCGGGAAAAAGTATTTT
CASSPTSGKKYF
>TRBJ2-2|15|TRBV9|NA|many
TGTGCCAGCAGGGTAAACTCCGCGAACACCGGGGAGCTGTTTTTT
CASRVNSANTGELFF
>TRBJ1-1|17|TRBV5-1|NA|many
TGCGCCAGCAGACTTCCTGCCGGCGACAGGCCGAACACTGAAGCTTTCTTT
CASRLPAGDRPNTEAFF
>TRBJ1-4|13|TRBV29-1|NA|many
TGCAGCGTTGCTAGGAGTAATAATGAAAAACTGTTTTTT
CSVARSNNEKLFF
>TRBJ1-5|14|TRBV30|NA|many
TGTGCCTGGGGTACAGACTTTAGCAATCAGCCCCAGCATTTT
CAWGTDFSNQPQHF
>TRBJ2-2|14|TRBV19|NA|few
TGTGCCAGTACCCCCGGGGTCTTCACCGGGGAGCTGTTTTTT
CASTPGVFTGELFF
>TRBJ2-1|15|TRBV6-2/TRBV6-3|TRBD1|many
TGTGCCAGCACCCGACCTCCAGGGGACAGCCATAAGCAGTTCTTC
CASTRPPGDSHKQFF
>TRBJ1-4|16|TRBV18|TRBD1|many
TGTGCCAGCTCACCAACAGGGGTCACAACTAATGAAAAACTGTTTTTT
CASSPTGVTTNEKLFF
>TRBJ2-5|12|TRBV28|NA|NA
TGTGCCAGCAGTCTACAGGGAGGGACCCAGTACTTC
CASSLQGGTQYF
>TRBJ2-7|13|TRBV30|TRBD1|many
TGTGCCTGGAGTTTCGCACAGGGGAACGAGCAGTACTTC
CAWSFAQGNEQYF
>TRBJ1-2|13|TRBV19|TRBD1|NA
TGTGCCAGTAGCCCAGGGGGCTCGTATGGCTACACCTTC
CASSPGGSYGYTF
>TRBJ2-1|18|TRBV12-3/TRBV12-4|TRBD2|NA
TGTGCCAGCAGTTTTGGGAGGGGAAGAAGTTTATCCTACAATGAGCAGTTCTTC
CASSFGRGRSLSYNEQFF
>TRBJ1-4|15|TRBV28|TRBD1|many
TGTGCCAGCAGTATCCTGACAGGGGGTAATGAAAAACTGTTTTTT
CASSILTGGNEKLFF
>TRBJ2-7|15|TRBV20-1|NA|NA
TGCAGTGCTAGAGATCTTGAAACTCTTGGTGCCGAGCAGTACTTC
CSARDLETLGAEQYF
>TRBJ2-3|16|TRBV7-9|TRBD2|many
TGTGCCAGCAGCCCCCTGCTTGTAGCGGGAGGCGATACGCAGTATTTT
CASSPLLVAGGDTQYF
>TRBJ1-1|14|TRBV3-1|NA|many
TGTGCCAGCAGCCCCAAAGGGGGGGGGACTGAAGCTTTCTTT
CASSPKGGGTEAFF
>TRBJ1-2|14|TRBV11-2|NA|many
TGTGCCAGCAGCTTATTTAGCGGGAACTATGGCTACACCTTC
CASSLFSGNYGYTF
>TRBJ1-1|13|TRBV2|TRBD1|many
TGTGCCAGCAGGGGGACAGGGTACACTGAAGCTTTCTTT
CASRGTGYTEAFF